Below, 20 T cell receptor beta chains from the same sample are listed, as sequenced in a study of blood T cells in healthy people across ages. Primed by a sample-barcoded 5' primer and a J-beta primer mix, a second PCR proceeded for roughly 7 to 11 cycles. TCRdb used MiXCR to reprocess the 5' RACE reads, holding one entry per CDR3 protein. Of some 1.5 million distinct CDR3 sequences listed, 35% to 45% are singletons. Sequenced: blood. These TCRs come from a woman under 30 in good health.

V usage is TRBV5-6 and J usage is TRBJ1-1; D is uncertain. Germline assignment: CDR1 SGHDT and CDR2 YYEEEE. The CDR3 runs 16 residues. V lost 0 bases to trimming and J lost 4 bases, with 16 bases between them. This CDR3 is CASSLAGRHETTEAFF. For the CDR3, the DNA is TGTGCCAGCAGCTTGGCCGGCCGTCACGAAACCACTGAAGCTTTCTTT.

The gene calls are TRBV5-6 and TRBJ2-1; D is perhaps TRBD2 (6 bases). The CDR3 loop spans 13 amino acids. Trimming pared 4 bases from V and 6 bases from J, leaving 11 bases between. CDR1 SGHDT and CDR2 YYEEEE come from the germline V gene. CDR3 sequence: CASSGTAFNEQFF. CDR3 nucleotide sequence: TGTGCCAGCAGCGGGACTGCCTTCAATGAGCAGTTCTTC.

The V call is TRBV7-2, the J call TRBJ1-5; 9 positions agree with TRBD1. Germline CDR1 is SGHTA and CDR2 is FQGNSA. V lost 1 base to trimming and J lost 2 bases; unmatched junction nucleotides: 3. The CDR3 sequence is 16 residues long. The CDR3 loop is CASSLGQGGRNQPQHF. CDR3 coding DNA: TGTGCCAGCAGCTTAGGACAGGGGGGCCGCAATCAGCCCCAGCATTTT.

This clonotype was detected once. In nucleotides, the CDR3 is TGTGCCAGCAGCTTATTCTCCGGACAGTTCCGGAACAATGAGCAGTACTTC. Translation gives CASSLFSGQFRNNEQYF. The chain has TRBV13 and TRBJ2-7, with D possibly being TRBD1 (6 bases). V lost 2 bases and J 7 bases, leaving 24 bases between the germline ends. Germline V gene sequence: CDR1 PRHDT, CDR2 FYEKMQ (reference sequence). The length of the CDR3 is 17 residues.

The chain couples TRBV6-2 or TRBV6-3 to TRBJ2-5; TRBD2 might be the D (6 bases). TRBJ2-7 explains the end of the DNA better; the J call may be wrong. The CDR3 runs to 12 residues. CDR1 MNHEY and CDR2 SVGEGT come from the germline V gene. CDR3 in DNA: TGTGCCACTGGGAGGAGTACCTACGAGCAGTACTTC. It encodes CATGRSTYEQYF.

This clonotype occurred a few times. The chain carries TRBV5-1 and TRBJ2-1; tentatively, D is TRBD1 (6 bases). The CDR3 has 14 amino acids. V lost 5 bases and J lost 1, with 10 bases in between. CDR1 SGHRS and CDR2 YFSETQ come from the germline V gene. The CDR3 loop is CASRGGWSYNEQFF. Written as DNA, the CDR3 is TGCGCCAGCAGAGGGGGTTGGTCCTACAATGAGCAGTTCTTC. Supplemented by reference TRBV5-1 and TRBJ2-1, the full variable domain reads KAGVTQTPRYLIKTRGQQVTLSCSPISGHRSVSWYQQTPGQGLQFLFEYFSETQRNKGNFPGRFSGRQFSNSRSEMNVSTLELGDSALYLCASRGGWSYNEQFFGPGTRLTVL.

V gene TRBV6-1 combines with J gene TRBJ2-1; TRBD2 matches 7 bases. CDR1 is MNHNS, CDR2 SASEGT, per germline. With 9 bases clipped from V and 4 bases from J, the junction kept 15 bases outside the gene matches. This CDR3 spans 16 amino acids. This CDR3 is CASLPPAGLFYNEQFF. CDR3 sequence (DNA): TGTGCCAGTCTCCCGCCAGCGGGACTCTTTTACAATGAGCAGTTCTTC.

A few counts support this clonotype. The chain has TRBV19 and TRBJ2-1, with 11 bases lining up with TRBD2. Unmatched junction bases numbered 5, after V lost 3 bases and J lost 7 bases. The CDR3 length is 15 residues. Germline lookup yields CDR1 LNHDA and CDR2 SQIVND (reference sequence). CDR3 bases: TGTGCCAGTAGTATTTGGCTAGCGGGGGGAAATGAGCAGTTCTTC. This sequence encodes CASSIWLAGGNEQFF.

As for this clonotype: A read error may be the cause here, since a much bigger clone is one base away. This chain links TRBV5-1 with TRBJ2-1; no firm D call. V shed 2 bases and J shed 0 bases, with 6 bases lying between them. Germline CDR1 reads SGHRS; CDR2 reads YFSETQ. This CDR3 region has 14 residues. CDR3 loop: CASSLMNSYNEQFF. CDR3 bases: TGCGCCAGCAGCTTAATGAACTCCTACAATGAGCAGTTCTTC.

This chain connects TRBV24-1 to TRBJ2-6, with 9 bases lining up with TRBD1. CDR1 is KGHDR and CDR2 is SFDVKD in the germline V gene. CDR3 length equals 18 residues. Trimming at V came to 2 bases and at J to 3 bases, leaving 7 bases not matched to a gene. CDR3 DNA sequence: TGTGCCACCAGTGATTGGACAGGGGACAGCTTTGGGGCCAACGTCCTGACTTTC. The encoded protein is CATSDWTGDSFGANVLTF.

The chain carries TRBV12-3 or TRBV12-4 and TRBJ2-4; D is perhaps TRBD2 (5 bases). This CDR3 has 12 residues. The germline V and J ends were trimmed by 6 bases and 6 bases, with 9 bases remaining between them. CDR3 DNA sequence: TGTGCCAGCAGAAGAGGGTTAAACATTCAGTACTTC. Translating it yields CASRRGLNIQYF.

This clonotype was found a few times. Here the CDR3 reads CASSPPGLPKIIEQYF. CDR3 coding DNA: TGTGCCAGCTCACCACCGGGACTACCCAAGATTATCGAGCAGTACTTC. The chain has TRBV18 and TRBJ2-4, with 7 nucleotides matching TRBD2. The end of the DNA is better explained by TRBJ2-7, so the J call may be wrong. Germline-derived CDR1 and CDR2 are KGHSH and LQKENI. This CDR3 comprises 16 residues.

This clonotype was seen more than once but under ten times. This chain links TRBV6-1 with TRBJ1-1; D is undetermined. Trimming shortened V by 6 bases and J by 1 base, and 9 bases separated the two germline ends. CDR1 MNHNS and CDR2 SASEGT come from the germline V gene. The CDR3 is made up of 13 amino acids. Here the CDR3 reads CASRETGNTEAFF. The CDR3 region has the DNA TGTGCCAGCAGGGAGACGGGGAACACTGAAGCTTTCTTT.

The CDR3 region has the DNA TGTGCCAGCAGTTTATCGCTACGGTTTCCCTACGAGCAGTACTTC. The encoded protein is CASSLSLRFPYEQYF. The J gene is TRBJ2-7, the V gene TRBV27; D is undetermined. The germline V gene encodes CDR1 MNHEY and CDR2 SMNVEV (reference sequence). The CDR3 has 15 amino acids. V was cut by 0 bases and J by 2 bases, with 11 bases left in between.

This CDR3 reads CATSRVRGGYNEQFF. The CDR3 DNA reads as TGTGCCACCAGCAGAGTGCGGGGGGGGTACAATGAGCAGTTCTTC. The chain combines TRBV15 with TRBJ2-1; 9 nucleotides agree with TRBD2. With V trimmed by 1 base and J by 4 bases, 2 bases remained unmatched. The CDR3 is 15 residues long. CDR1 and CDR2 from the germline V gene are LNHNV and YYDKDF (reference sequence).

Comments on this clonotype: Germline and junction disagree at one end, which may indicate a read error. Here the CDR3 DNA reads TGCGCCAGCAGTCTAGCGGGCCCGAACACCGGGGAGCCGTTTTTT. This gives the protein CASSLAGPNTGEPFF. V is TRBV10-2 and J is TRBJ2-2; 8 bases agree with TRBD2. The V gene's germline CDR1 is WSHSY and CDR2 SAAADI. The CDR3 covers 15 residues.

This clonotype was observed a handful of times. The J gene is TRBJ2-1, the V gene TRBV15, with TRBD2 matching over 13 bases. The junction had 1 base not matched to a gene; V was cut back by 2 bases and J by 3 bases. There are 16 residues in the CDR3. Per the germline V gene, CDR1 is LNHNV and CDR2 is YYDKDF (reference sequence). For the CDR3, the DNA is TGTGCCACCAGCAGATGGACTAGCGGGGGCTACAATGAGCAGTTCTTC. Its protein is CATSRWTSGGYNEQFF.

In regard to this clonotype: A junction end diverges from the germline sequence, so it may reflect a read error. The chain couples TRBV10-3 to TRBJ1-5; unclear D gene. The CDR3 sequence is 15 residues long. The germline CDR1 and CDR2 sequences are ENHRY and SYGVKD. CDR3 sequence: CAISDGGMANQPRHF. DNA for the CDR3: TGTGCCATCAGTGATGGTGGAATGGCCAATCAGCCCCGGCATTTT.

This chain links TRBV5-1 with TRBJ2-1, with 10 bases fitting TRBD2. The J call may be faulty, since TRBJ2-7 better matches the DNA end. CDR3 size: 16 residues. The germline V gene has CDR1 SGHRS and CDR2 YFSETQ. CDR3 bases: TGCGCCAGCAGATATAGCGGGGGGACCTCCTACAATGAGCAGTACTTC. Translation: CASRYSGGTSYNEQYF.

V gene TRBV28 combines with J gene TRBJ2-4, with 7 bases fitting TRBD1. Trimming removed 1 base from V and 13 bases from J; junction bases left unmatched: 13. This CDR3 is 15 amino acids long. Germline V CDR1 and CDR2: MDHEN, SYDVKM. The DNA for the CDR3 is TGTGCCAGCAGTTTATTTAGTACAGGGGCATTAGGGCAGTACTTC. Translated, it gives CASSLFSTGALGQYF.